The 6 T cell receptor beta chains below all came from one sample that was sequenced in a study of T cells in localized non-small cell lung cancer. The method was immunoSEQ multiplex PCR; TCRdb's version includes in-frame clones alone and lacks a portion of them. Altogether tens of thousands of clones are present, around 87% being singletons, with the ten largest covering roughly 17%. The sequencing here drew on peripheral blood mononuclear cells, taken before any cancer treatment. Receptor source: a man aged 35-69 years with stage III lung adenocarcinoma.

The V and J genes are TRBV6-5 and TRBJ2-2; the D gene is possibly TRBD1 (6 bases). Germline V gives CDR1 MNHEY, CDR2 SVGAGI. This CDR3 is 15 amino acids long. With 6 bases removed from V and 0 bases from J, the gap between germline ends came to 11 bases. The CDR3 nucleotides are TGTGCCAGCAGATTAACAGGGACGAACACCGGGGAGCTGTTTTTT. Its translation is CASRLTGTNTGELFF.

V is TRBV10-1 and J is TRBJ2-3; 9 nucleotides agree with TRBD1. Germline CDR1 WNHNN, CDR2 SYGVQD (reference sequence). This CDR3 comprises 15 residues. V dropped 6 bases and J dropped 6; count of bases not matched to a gene: 10. CDR3 amino acids: CASRGTGTDGDTQYF. CDR3 nucleotides: TGCGCCAGCAGGGGGACAGGGACGGACGGGGATACGCAGTATTTT.

V gene TRBV5-1 combines with J gene TRBJ2-1, with D unclear. CDR1 and CDR2 (germline): SGHRS, YFSETQ. V was cut by 5 bases and J by 4 bases, with 13 bases left in between. The CDR3 has 14 amino acids. In nucleotides, the CDR3 is TGCGCCAGCAGAGCCTCCGTGGCTTACAATGAGCAGTTCTTC. Protein product: CASRASVAYNEQFF.

The chain joins TRBV7-3 to TRBJ2-2; TRBD1 might be the D (6 bases). Trimming took 5 bases from V and 7 from J, leaving 20 bases between them. CDR1 SGHTA and CDR2 FQGTGA come from the germline V gene. This CDR3 is 16 amino acids long. This CDR3 is CASSGKQGFKSGELFF. The DNA for the CDR3 is TGTGCCAGCAGCGGAAAACAGGGCTTTAAGAGCGGGGAGCTGTTTTTT.

This chain uses TRBV11-2 with TRBJ1-3, with TRBD1 identical over 9 bases. This CDR3 comprises 15 residues. Trimming at V came to 4 bases and at J to 2 bases, leaving 3 bases not matched to a gene. The germline gives CDR1 SGHAT, CDR2 FQNNGV. In nucleotides, the CDR3 is TGTGCCAGCAGCTCCCGGGACAGGGCTGGAAACACCATATATTTT. Residues: CASSSRDRAGNTIYF.

The chain recombines TRBV5-1 with TRBJ1-1; D remains ambiguous. Between the trimmed V and J ends, which lost 3 bases and 5 bases, there was a span of 14 bases. The germline CDR1 and CDR2 sequences are SGHRS and YFSETQ. The CDR3 loop spans 14 amino acids. CDR3 nucleotides: TGCGCCAGCAGCTCACTAACGGAGGAGACTGAAGCTTTCTTT. This sequence encodes CASSSLTEETEAFF.